This T cell receptor beta chain was sequenced for a study of blood T cell repertoires in COVID-19. This clone has a single count. V lost 5 bases and J lost 3; bases outside the gene matches: 6. This CDR3 has 16 amino acids. The germline V gene has CDR1 SGHAT and CDR2 FQDESV (reference sequence). The authors' processing: Amplification with reference gene primers provided the estimates of nucleated cell counts. TCRdb's copy holds only in-frame clones and misses some; the assay was immunoSEQ multiplex PCR. V, J and clone size are taken as reported in that table, and D and trimming were inferred from the DNA itself. The sample records 30,000 to 40,000 clones, about 91% being singletons.

The chain couples TRBV11-1 to TRBJ2-5; 13 nucleotides line up with TRBD2. Sequences were obtained from peripheral blood. The TCR originated in a woman younger than 45 in a cohort sampled during active COVID-19. The DNA for the CDR3 is TGTGCCAGCAGCGTGGGGACTAGCGGGAACAAAGAGACCCAGTACTTC. This gives the protein CASSVGTSGNKETQYF.